What follows are 27 T cell receptor beta chains derived from one specimen sequenced in a study of blood T cell repertoires in COVID-19. Clones were read by immunoSEQ multiplex PCR, and TCRdb kept only the in-frame ones, dropping some. The data hold roughly 200,000 clones, with roughly nine tenths observed a single time. The sequenced material came from PBMCs or T cells enriched from blood (not recorded which). The receptors were gathered from a middle-aged woman with acute COVID-19.

The gene calls are TRBV2 and TRBJ1-5; D gene ambiguous. With 5 bases removed from V and 4 bases from J, the gap between germline ends came to 12 bases. Germline values: CDR1 SNHLY, CDR2 FYNNEI. This CDR3 has 14 residues. CDR3 in amino acids: CASSLASGNQPQHF. CDR3 DNA sequence: TGTGCCAGCAGTCTGGCCTCGGGTAATCAGCCCCAGCATTTT.

This clone is a singleton in its sample. The chain combines TRBV20-1 with TRBJ2-1; 10 bases map to TRBD2. J gave up 5 bases and V 3 bases, and 16 bases lay outside the gene matches. The CDR3 totals 18 residues. Germline CDR1 DFQATT, CDR2 SNEGSKA (reference sequence). The CDR3 DNA sequence: TGCAGTGCTAGTAGACCCACAGCCGGGACTAGCGAAAACAATGAGCAGTTCTTC. It encodes CSASRPTAGTSENNEQFF.

The rearrangement links TRBV7-3 to TRBJ2-3; 8 positions match TRBD2. This CDR3 has 15 residues. CDR1 and CDR2 from the germline V gene are SGHTA and FQGTGA. V trimming: 4 bases; J trimming: 0 bases; junction bases outside the gene matches: 3. The CDR3 reads CASSSQRGSTDTQYF. The CDR3 nucleotides are TGTGCCAGCAGCTCCCAGCGGGGGAGCACAGATACGCAGTATTTT.

V gene TRBV7-2 combines with J gene TRBJ2-1, with no clear D. Germline CDR1 is SGHTA and CDR2 is FQGNSA. V was shortened by 2 bases and J by 9 bases, with 5 bases between the two germline ends. The CDR3 is 11 residues long. The CDR3 nucleotides read TGTGCCAGCAGCTTAAACTTTGAGCAGTTCTTC. It is translated as CASSLNFEQFF.

This chain connects TRBV6-6 to TRBJ2-3, with 13 bases aligning to TRBD2. Germline V gene sequence: CDR1 MNHNY, CDR2 SVGAGI (reference sequence). V shed 5 bases, J shed 2 bases, and the junction held 7 bases outside the gene matches. The CDR3 length is 17 residues. CDR3 DNA: TGTGCCAGCAGTCCGGGACTAGCGGGATCATACACAGATACGCAGTATTTT. It encodes CASSPGLAGSYTDTQYF.

This chain connects TRBV7-8 to TRBJ1-6, with 7 bases that match TRBD1. CDR3 size: 16 residues. Trimming cost V 0 bases and J 7 bases; bases outside gene matches: 6. Germline V gene lookup returns CDR1 SGHVS and CDR2 FQNEAQ. DNA for the CDR3: TGTGCCAGCAGCTTAGCGTCTAGGACAGGAAATTCACCCCTCCACTTT. Encoded protein: CASSLASRTGNSPLHF.

V usage is TRBV19 and J usage is TRBJ1-2, with TRBD1 identical over 10 bases. The V segment lost 5 bases and the J segment 5 bases; nucleotides outside the gene matches: 2. CDR3 length: 13 amino acids. Germline CDR1 reads LNHDA; CDR2 reads SQIVND (reference sequence). Here the CDR3 reads CASSPGQGYGYTF. The CDR3, as DNA: TGTGCCAGTAGTCCGGGACAGGGGTATGGCTACACCTTC.

V and J are TRBV6-5 and TRBJ2-1; 9 nucleotides agree with TRBD2. The trim removed 5 bases at V and 10 bases at J, leaving 9 bases unmatched. This CDR3 comprises 14 residues. Germline-derived CDR1 and CDR2 are MNHEY and SVGAGI. DNA of the CDR3: TGTGCCAGCAGTAGCGGGGGGTCCCTTTGGGAGCAGTTCTTC. This sequence encodes CASSSGGSLWEQFF.

The gene calls are TRBV18 and TRBJ1-3, with D perhaps matching TRBD1 (5 bases). This CDR3 contains 16 residues. The ends were cut back, 2 bases at V and 3 bases at J, with 14 bases in the middle. The germline V gene has CDR1 KGHSH and CDR2 LQKENI. The CDR3 spells CASSPEQTQGGNTIYF. In DNA form, the CDR3 reads TGTGCCAGCTCACCAGAACAGACTCAGGGTGGAAACACCATATATTTT.

The genes are TRBV19 and TRBJ1-5; possibly TRBD1 for D (5 bases). The CDR3 covers 15 residues. V dropped 6 bases and J dropped 1 base, with 13 bases sitting between them. Germline loops: CDR1 LNHDA, CDR2 SQIVND (reference sequence). DNA for the CDR3: TGTGCCAGTAGCAGATCAGGGTACAGCAATCAGCCCCAGCATTTT. It is translated as CASSRSGYSNQPQHF. Variable domain in full (rest from reference TRBV19 and TRBJ1-5): DGGITQSPKYLFRKEGQNVTLSCEQNLNHDAMYWYRQDPGQGLRLIYYSQIVNDFQKGDIAEGYSVSREKKESFPLTVTSAQKNPTAFYLCASSRSGYSNQPQHFGDGTRLSIL.

The rearrangement joins TRBV27 to TRBJ2-7; TRBD2 matches at 10 bases. With V trimmed by 3 bases and J by 6 bases, 5 bases remained unmatched. In germline, CDR1 is MNHEY, CDR2 SMNVEV (reference sequence). The CDR3 has 14 amino acids. The CDR3 protein is CASSFGGLAFEQYF. The CDR3 DNA follows: TGTGCCAGCAGTTTTGGGGGACTAGCGTTCGAGCAGTACTTC.

This clone was seen a few times. This chain connects TRBV12-3 or TRBV12-4 to TRBJ1-2; the D gene is possibly TRBD1 (6 bases). V was cut by 8 bases and J by 4 bases, with 14 bases left in between. This CDR3 has 13 residues. The chain's CDR3 is CASRAGGLYGYTF. Written as DNA, the CDR3 is TGTGCCAGCCGTGCGGGGGGCCTCTATGGCTACACCTTC.

The chain carries TRBV21-1 and TRBJ1-6. TRBV21-1 is assigned pseudogene status. The CDR3 totals 19 residues. This CDR3 reads CASSKALEGRAIYNSPLHF. CDR3 DNA sequence: TGTGCCAGCAGCAAAGCGCTGGAGGGGCGGGCTATATATAATTCACCCCTCCACTTT.

V gene TRBV28 combines with J gene TRBJ2-7; a possible D gene is TRBD1 (6 bases). CDR3 length: 12 residues. The germline V and J ends were trimmed by 6 bases and 3 bases, with 9 bases remaining between them. Germline V gene lookup returns CDR1 MDHEN and CDR2 SYDVKM. CDR3 in amino acids: CASRTQGYEQYF. In DNA, the CDR3 is TGTGCCAGCAGAACACAGGGCTACGAGCAGTACTTC.

This chain uses TRBV7-3 with TRBJ1-1; 7 bases align to TRBD1. The germline V gene has CDR1 SGHTA and CDR2 FQGTGA. The ends lost 5 bases at V and 2 bases at J; junction bases unmatched: 8. CDR3 size: 15 residues. CDR3 coding DNA: TGTGCCAGCAGCAATTCAGGGGGTGGAAACACTGAAGCTTTCTTT. Residues: CASSNSGGGNTEAFF.

CDR3 sequence reads: CASSLSSGISGANVLTF. CDR3 nucleotide sequence: TGTGCCAGCAGTTTATCTTCAGGGATCTCTGGGGCCAACGTCCTGACTTTC. The chain links TRBV28 to TRBJ2-6; maybe TRBD1 (5 bases). The CDR3 has 17 amino acids. Per germline, CDR1 MDHEN and CDR2 SYDVKM. V lost 1 base, J lost 0 bases, and 10 bases lay in between.

The J gene is TRBJ2-6, the V gene TRBV4-1, with 10 bases lining up with TRBD1. CDR1 is MGHRA and CDR2 is YSYEKL in the germline V gene. With 1 base clipped from V and 2 bases from J, the junction kept 2 bases outside the gene matches. CDR3 length equals 17 residues. In DNA, the CDR3 is TGCGCCAGCAGCCAAGTTGGACAGGGGGCTGGGGCCAACGTCCTGACTTTC. Translated: CASSQVGQGAGANVLTF.

V is TRBV11-2 and J is TRBJ2-1; tentatively, D is TRBD1 (6 bases). The CDR3 is made up of 15 amino acids. In germline, CDR1 is SGHAT, CDR2 FQNNGV. Between the trimmed V and J ends, which lost 2 bases and 5 bases, there was a span of 13 bases. The CDR3 reads CASSLLAGQNNEQFF. The CDR3 nucleotides read TGTGCCAGCAGCTTACTGGCTGGACAGAACAATGAGCAGTTCTTC.

The chain carries TRBV7-2 and TRBJ1-1; TRBD1 aligns across 9 bases. CDR1 and CDR2 (germline): SGHTA, FQGNSA. The CDR3 totals 17 residues. After removal of 5 bases from V and 1 base from J, the junction contained 11 bases not matched to a gene. As DNA, the CDR3 is TGTGCCAGCAGCGGTCCCGGGACAGGGAGGGGGAACACTGAAGCTTTCTTT. Translation: CASSGPGTGRGNTEAFF.

V is TRBV24-1 and J is TRBJ2-3; D remains unclear. The CDR3 length is 13 residues. Germline values: CDR1 KGHDR, CDR2 SFDVKD. Trimming cost V 5 bases and J 0 bases, with 5 bases left between them. The CDR3 nucleotides are TGTGCCACCAGTGGGGCTAGCACAGATACGCAGTATTTT. Residues: CATSGASTDTQYF.

The V call is TRBV20-1, the J call TRBJ2-1; the D gene is possibly TRBD1 (6 bases). This CDR3 has 11 residues. Germline CDR1 and CDR2: DFQATT and SNEGSKA (reference sequence). V lost 3 bases, J lost 8 bases, and 8 bases lay in between. The CDR3 region has the DNA TGCAGTGCTAGCGAGGGGGATGAGCAGTTCTTC. Protein: CSASEGDEQFF.

The CDR3 loop is CASSPLELRARGGETQYF. The CDR3 region has the DNA TGTGCCAGCTCACCCCTCGAGCTCCGAGCAAGGGGAGGGGAGACCCAGTACTTC. V gene TRBV18 combines with J gene TRBJ2-5; 7 positions match TRBD2. The V segment lost 3 bases and the J segment 5 bases; nucleotides outside the gene matches: 18. The CDR3 is 18 amino acids. Germline-derived CDR1 and CDR2 are KGHSH and LQKENI.

The V gene is TRBV11-2, the J gene TRBJ2-7; possibly TRBD2 for D (6 bases). Trimming removed 3 bases from V and 5 bases from J, with 20 bases in between. CDR1 and CDR2 (germline): SGHAT, FQNNGV. CDR3 length equals 16 residues. In DNA form, the CDR3 reads TGTGCCAGCAGCTTGAGTCCGGCAGTAGGGGAGGACGAGCAGTACTTC. This translates into CASSLSPAVGEDEQYF.

This clone has just one count. V is TRBV28 and J is TRBJ2-5, with D maybe TRBD2 (5 bases). Deletions cut 1 base from V and 1 base from J, with 16 bases between. Germline lookup yields CDR1 MDHEN and CDR2 SYDVKM. This CDR3 spans 17 amino acids. The CDR3 reads CASSLSVRERAQETQYF. The CDR3 DNA reads as TGTGCCAGCAGTTTATCGGTCCGAGAGAGGGCCCAAGAGACCCAGTACTTC.

The chain combines TRBV6-5 with TRBJ2-1; 7 bases line up with TRBD1. The CDR3 covers 15 residues. V lost 5 bases and J lost 2; bases outside the gene matches: 6. The germline gives CDR1 MNHEY, CDR2 SVGAGI. The CDR3 reads CASSQGTATYNEQFF. CDR3 coding DNA: TGTGCCAGCAGTCAGGGGACAGCGACCTACAATGAGCAGTTCTTC.

The chain combines TRBV30 with TRBJ2-1, with a possible D match to TRBD1 (6 bases). Germline loops: CDR1 GTSNPN, CDR2 SVGIG (reference sequence). V was clipped by 2 bases and J by 0 bases, with 11 bases between them. This CDR3 region has 15 residues. The CDR3 loop reads CAWSLDSSSYNEQFF. Written as DNA, the CDR3 is TGTGCCTGGAGTTTGGACAGCAGCTCCTACAATGAGCAGTTCTTC.

There are a few counts of this clone. The chain links TRBV19 to TRBJ2-1; 8 nucleotides align to TRBD1. The CDR3 runs 16 residues. The junction had 5 bases not matched to a gene; V was cut back by 1 base and J by 3 bases. Germline values: CDR1 LNHDA, CDR2 SQIVND (reference sequence). The CDR3 reads CASSIGDRRNYNEQFF. DNA of the CDR3: TGTGCCAGTAGTATAGGGGACAGGCGAAACTACAATGAGCAGTTCTTC.